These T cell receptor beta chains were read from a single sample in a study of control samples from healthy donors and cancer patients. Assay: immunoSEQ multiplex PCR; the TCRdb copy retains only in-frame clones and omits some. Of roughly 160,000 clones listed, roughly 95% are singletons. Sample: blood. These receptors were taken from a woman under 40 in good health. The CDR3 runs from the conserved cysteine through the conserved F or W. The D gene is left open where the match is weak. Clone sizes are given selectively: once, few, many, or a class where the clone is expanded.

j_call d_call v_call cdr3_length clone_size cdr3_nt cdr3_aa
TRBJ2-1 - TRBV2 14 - TGTGCCAGCAGCTACTTATTTATCGGGTCGGAGCAGTTCTTC CASSYLFIGSEQFF
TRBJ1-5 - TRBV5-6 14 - TGTGCCAGCAGCTTCAAAGGGCTCGGTCAGCCCCAGCATTTT CASSFKGLGQPQHF
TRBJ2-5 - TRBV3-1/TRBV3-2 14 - TGTGCCAGCAGCGATAAGGGGGTGGGGGAGACCCAGTACTTC CASSDKGVGETQYF
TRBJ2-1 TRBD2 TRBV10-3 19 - TGTGCCATCAGTGAGCTCTTCGGAAGCGGGAGGAATTTAGGGAATGAGCAGTTCTTC CAISELFGSGRNLGNEQFF
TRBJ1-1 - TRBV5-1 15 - TGCGCCAGCAGCTTGGTTGAGACAGGTATCACTGAAGCTTTCTTT CASSLVETGITEAFF
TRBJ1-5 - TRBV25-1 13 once TGTGCCAGCAGGGCAGGGTATTATCAGCCCCAGCATTTT CASRAGYYQPQHF
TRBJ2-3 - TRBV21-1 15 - TGTGCCAGCAGCAGCCGAATCACAGGCACAGATACGCAGTATTTT CASSSRITGTDTQYF
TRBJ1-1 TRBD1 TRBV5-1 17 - TGCGCCAGCCATGACCGACAGGGGCCCACCGTGAACACTGAAGCTTTCTTT CASHDRQGPTVNTEAFF
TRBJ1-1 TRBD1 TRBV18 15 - TGTGCCAGCTCACCACCTGCAGGGGGGAACACTGAAGCTTTCTTT CASSPPAGGNTEAFF
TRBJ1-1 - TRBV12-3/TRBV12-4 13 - TGTGCCAGCAGTTGGACGGAGAACACTGAAGCTTTCTTT CASSWTENTEAFF
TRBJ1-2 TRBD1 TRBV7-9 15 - TGTGCCAGCAGCCGAGGGGACAGGATTAACTATGGCTACACCTTC CASSRGDRINYGYTF
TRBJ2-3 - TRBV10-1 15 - TGCGCCAGCACGTTCGGGACACGAAGCACAGATACGCAGTATTTT CASTFGTRSTDTQYF
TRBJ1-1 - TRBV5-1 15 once TGCGCCAGCAGCCTTCGGACCTCCGTCGAGTATGAAGCTTTCTTT CASSLRTSVEYEAFF
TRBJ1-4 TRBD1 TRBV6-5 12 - TGTGCCAGCAGTAGACAGGGAGAAAAACTGTTTTTT CASSRQGEKLFF
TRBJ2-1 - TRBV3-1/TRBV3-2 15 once TGTGCCAGCAGCCAAGACTCAGGGTCCTACAATGAGCAGTTCTTC CASSQDSGSYNEQFF
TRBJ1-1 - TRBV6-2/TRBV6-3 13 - TGTGCCAGCAGCCCCAACATGAACACTGAAGCTTTCTTT CASSPNMNTEAFF
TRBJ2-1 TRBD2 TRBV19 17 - TGTGCCAGTAGTATAGTGGGAGGGAGGGTCTCCTACAATGAGCAGTTCTTC CASSIVGGRVSYNEQFF
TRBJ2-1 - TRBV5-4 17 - TGTGCCAGCAGCTTGCCAACGGTCCCCGGACTCTACAATGAGCAGTTCTTC CASSLPTVPGLYNEQFF
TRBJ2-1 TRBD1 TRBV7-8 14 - TGTGCCAGCAGCCTTGGGACAGGGGTAGGTGAGCAGTTCTTC CASSLGTGVGEQFF
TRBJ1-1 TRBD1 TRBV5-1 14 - TGCGCCAGCAGCATCAGGACAGGGAACACTGAAGCTTTCTTT CASSIRTGNTEAFF
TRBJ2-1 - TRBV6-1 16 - TGTGCCAGCAGTGATTATGGCAGGGGCGCCTACAATGAGCAGTTCTTC CASSDYGRGAYNEQFF
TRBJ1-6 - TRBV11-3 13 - TGTGCCAGCAGCTTAGATCCCGGTTCACCCCTCCACTTT CASSLDPGSPLHF
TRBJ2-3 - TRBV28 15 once TGTGCCAGCAGTTTGACAGGCCTCGGCACAGATACGCAGTATTTT CASSLTGLGTDTQYF
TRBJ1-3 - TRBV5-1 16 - TGCGCCAGCAGCGAACGACTTACTAGCTCTGGAAACACCATATATTTT CASSERLTSSGNTIYF
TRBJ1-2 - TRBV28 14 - TGTGCCAGCAGTTTATATGGGGGCTACTATGGCTACACCTTC CASSLYGGYYGYTF